A selection of T cell receptor beta chains follows, all from one sample in a study of siplizumab effects on memory and regulatory T cells. Method: immunoSEQ multiplex PCR; TCRdb's copy keeps in-frame clones and lacks some. Found here are under 100,000 clones, around 94% of them singletons; the top ten hold approximately 1.4%. Sequencing was done on a sample of non-Treg CD4+ T cells sorted from blood. These receptors originate from a human donor in good health. Each CDR3 is given without its conserved first and last residue. The D gene is left open where the match is weak.

V,D,CDR3
TRBV7-2,TRBD1,ASSRRDRGSEQY
TRBV28,TRBD2,ASTTGTRGFYEQY
TRBV5-1,TRBD1,ASGDRGNGYT
TRBV25-1,TRBD2,ASSTEREFYEQY
TRBV9,-,ASTTGNLVNEQF
TRBV10-3,-,AISEPVQGTTSKETQY
TRBV27,-,ASSRGGSSTEAF
TRBV29-1,TRBD2,SVHGTSVYNEQF
TRBV5-1,-,ASSSRLQSATYEQY
TRBV30,TRBD2,AWSVHGGRAPLNEQF
TRBV9,-,ASSSLGTVKGNEQF
TRBV13,-,ASSPDRYEQH
TRBV10-2,TRBD2,ASSESLTSGIGNEQF
TRBV4-2,TRBD1,ASSPTGTGANVLT
TRBV4-2,-,ASSQDHWYEQY
TRBV7-9,-,ASSSGRREQY